These T cell receptor beta chains were read from a single sample in a study of metastatic and nonmetastatic thyroid tumors. With MiXCR, TCRdb reprocessed the PCR reads. The sample holds tens of thousands of clones; roughly 18% are singletons and the top ten take 2.7%. The sample consisted of adjacent normal tissue. The receptors stem from a male donor with papillary thyroid cancer or a benign thyroid nodule (not recorded which). Some clones in this sample may be carry-over from other donors' samples. Each CDR3 is given with its conserved first and last residue.

v_gene,CDR3aa
TRBV6-2/TRBV6-3,CAGRGYEHYF
TRBV6-1,CASSEAGTGGYEQYF
TRBV14,CASSRRDRAEQYF
TRBV5-1,CASSPGGGELFF
TRBV6-1,CASSRTGTPIGHYF
TRBV5-4,CASSSAGTGGSPLHF
TRBV10-3,CAIGGLNNEQFF
TRBV5-1,CASSFGNRVASETQYF
TRBV4-3,CASSLGSGADTEAFF
TRBV28,CASTPANPGANVLTF
TRBV9,CASSGGLAGGLGTGELFF
TRBV28,CASQGVFSNQPQHF
TRBV9,CASSVVCRGAAEAFF
TRBV28,CASSPPAAFQETQYF
TRBV27,CASSFTRGNQPQHF
TRBV12-5,CASGLGSARAFF
TRBV7-2,CASSLGPWGEYNEKLFF
TRBV28,CASSLPTGGTEAFF
TRBV19,CASSIATTYGYTF
TRBV30,CAWNSQGVLNTEAFF
TRBV29-1,CSARTEKLFF
TRBV2,CASSLAGGAGYGYTF
TRBV28,CASTSRQEANYGYTF
TRBV7-6,CARSLPGASRYGTDTQYF
TRBV15,CATSRDWVSSGANVLTF
TRBV20-1,CSARVPAGGGETQYF
TRBV12-3/TRBV12-4,CASSLEGGAGGQETQYF
TRBV12-3/TRBV12-4,CASSPRHLTPNTEAFF
TRBV5-1,CASSLTGVTGMGNTEAFF
TRBV20-1,CSATPFGQGLYGYTF
TRBV9,CASSEGDETGNNSPLHF
TRBV20-1,CSARTVAGIYNEQFF
TRBV19,CASRDIFNYGYTF
TRBV5-1,CASSHPGLDYGYTF
TRBV12-3/TRBV12-4,CASSPLWWTSGTRSYNELFF
TRBV12-3/TRBV12-4,CASSLWGVTGELFF
TRBV5-1,CASSHGQGVRETQYF
TRBV28,CASSTRTSGVQDTQYF
TRBV19,CASTGSMGTEAFF
TRBV5-1,CASSSVQGVYNEQFF
TRBV7-9,CASSLTSGGAGEQYF
TRBV12-5,CAIGLLTYGGGRVNEQFF
TRBV6-1,CASSFTRLLTDTQYF
TRBV3-1,CASRYRQLTGELFF
TRBV20-1,CSARDQSGISSYNEQFF
TRBV6-1,CASGGQGNNEQFF
TRBV20-1,CSARVRGRGYTEAFF
TRBV20-1,CSARVGVTRYGAGELFF
TRBV4-1,CASSQDKGSYQPQHF
TRBV5-1,CASSQTGTREPDEQYF
TRBV11-2,CASNRDYTDTQYF